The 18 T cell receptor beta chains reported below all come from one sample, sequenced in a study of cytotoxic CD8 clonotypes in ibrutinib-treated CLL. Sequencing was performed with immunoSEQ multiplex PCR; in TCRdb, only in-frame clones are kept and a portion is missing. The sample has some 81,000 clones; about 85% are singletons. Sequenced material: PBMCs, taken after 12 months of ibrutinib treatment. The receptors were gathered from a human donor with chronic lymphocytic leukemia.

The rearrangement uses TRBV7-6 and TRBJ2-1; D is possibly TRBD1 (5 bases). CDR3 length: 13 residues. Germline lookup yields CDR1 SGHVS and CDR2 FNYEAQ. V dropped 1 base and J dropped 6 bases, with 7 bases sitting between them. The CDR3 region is CASSLGQGNEQFF. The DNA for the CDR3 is TGTGCCAGCAGCTTAGGGCAGGGCAATGAGCAGTTCTTC.

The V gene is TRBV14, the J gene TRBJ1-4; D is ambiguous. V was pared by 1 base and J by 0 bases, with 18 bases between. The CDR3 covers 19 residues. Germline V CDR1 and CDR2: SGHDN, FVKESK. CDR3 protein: CASSQVRLGAQATNEKLFF. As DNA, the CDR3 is TGTGCCAGCAGCCAAGTCAGGTTGGGAGCTCAGGCAACTAATGAAAAACTGTTTTTT.

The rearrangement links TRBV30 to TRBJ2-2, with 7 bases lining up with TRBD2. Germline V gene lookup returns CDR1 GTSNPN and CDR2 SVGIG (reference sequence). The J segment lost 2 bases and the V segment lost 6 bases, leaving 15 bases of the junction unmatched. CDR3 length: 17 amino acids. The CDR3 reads CACPPGWSGDNTGELFF. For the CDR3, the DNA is TGTGCCTGCCCCCCCGGGTGGAGCGGGGACAACACCGGGGAGCTGTTTTTT.

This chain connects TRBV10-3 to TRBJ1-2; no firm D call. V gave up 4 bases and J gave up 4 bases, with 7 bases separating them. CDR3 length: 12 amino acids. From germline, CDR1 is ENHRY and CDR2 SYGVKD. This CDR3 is CAISAGLYGYTF. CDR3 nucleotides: TGTGCCATCAGTGCCGGCCTCTATGGCTACACCTTC.

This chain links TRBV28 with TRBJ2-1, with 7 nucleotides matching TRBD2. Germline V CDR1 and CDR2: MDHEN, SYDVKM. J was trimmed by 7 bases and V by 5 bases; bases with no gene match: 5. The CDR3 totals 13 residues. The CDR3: CASSRREPNEQFF. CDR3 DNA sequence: TGTGCCAGCAGTCGGCGGGAGCCGAATGAGCAGTTCTTC.

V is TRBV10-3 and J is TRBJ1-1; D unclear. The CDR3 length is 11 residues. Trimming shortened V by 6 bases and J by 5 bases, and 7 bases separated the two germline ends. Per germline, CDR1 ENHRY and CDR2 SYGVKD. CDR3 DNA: TGTGCCATCAGCGGGCTGACTGAAGCTTTCTTT. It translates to CAISGLTEAFF.

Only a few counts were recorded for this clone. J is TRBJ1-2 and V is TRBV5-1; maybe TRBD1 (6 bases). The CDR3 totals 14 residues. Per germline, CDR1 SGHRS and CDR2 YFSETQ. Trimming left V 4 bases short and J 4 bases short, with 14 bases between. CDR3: CASSPTPRGYGYTF. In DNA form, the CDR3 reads TGCGCCAGCAGCCCGACGCCCAGGGGCTATGGCTACACCTTC. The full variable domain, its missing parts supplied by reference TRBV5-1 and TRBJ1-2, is KAGVTQTPRYLIKTRGQQVTLSCSPISGHRSVSWYQQTPGQGLQFLFEYFSETQRNKGNFPGRFSGRQFSNSRSEMNVSTLELGDSALYLCASSPTPRGYGYTFGSGTRLTVV.

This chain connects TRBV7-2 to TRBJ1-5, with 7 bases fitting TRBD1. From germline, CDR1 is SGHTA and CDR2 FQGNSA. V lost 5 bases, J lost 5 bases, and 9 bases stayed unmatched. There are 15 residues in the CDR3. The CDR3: CASSLRQGQHQPQHF. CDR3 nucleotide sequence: TGTGCCAGCAGCCTACGACAGGGTCAACATCAGCCCCAGCATTTT. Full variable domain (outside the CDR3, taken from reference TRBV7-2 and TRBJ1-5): GAGVSQSPSNKVTEKGKDVELRCDPISGHTALYWYRQSLGQGLEFLIYFQGNSAPDKSGLPSDRFSAERTGGSVSTLTIQRTQQEDSAVYLCASSLRQGQHQPQHFGDGTRLSIL.

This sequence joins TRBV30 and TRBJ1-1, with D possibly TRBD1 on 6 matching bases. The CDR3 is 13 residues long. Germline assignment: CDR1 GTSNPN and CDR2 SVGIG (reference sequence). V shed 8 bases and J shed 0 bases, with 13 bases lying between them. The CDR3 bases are TGTGCCCACGGGGGACACCTGAACACTGAAGCTTTCTTT. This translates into CAHGGHLNTEAFF.

Here the CDR3 DNA reads TGTGCCAGCAGCCGCGGACGGCAGAACACTGAAGCTTTCTTT. Translated, it gives CASSRGRQNTEAFF. V gene TRBV7-9 combines with J gene TRBJ1-1, with D unresolved. This CDR3 is built from 14 residues. The V and J ends lost 5 bases and 1 base respectively, with 11 bases between them. CDR1 and CDR2 (germline): SEHNR, FQNEAQ (reference sequence). The complete variable domain, with remaining parts taken from reference TRBV7-9 and TRBJ1-1, reads DTGVSQNPRHKITKRGQNVTFRCDPISEHNRLYWYRQTLGQGPEFLTYFQNEAQLEKSRLLSDRFSAERPKGSFSTLEIQRTEQGDSAMYLCASSRGRQNTEAFFGQGTRLTVV.

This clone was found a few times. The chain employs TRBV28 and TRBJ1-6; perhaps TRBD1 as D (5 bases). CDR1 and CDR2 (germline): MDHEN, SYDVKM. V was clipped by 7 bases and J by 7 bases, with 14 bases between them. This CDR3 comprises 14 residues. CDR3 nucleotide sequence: TGTGCCAGCACCCTTGGGGACGGGAATTCACCCCTCCACTTT. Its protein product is CASTLGDGNSPLHF.

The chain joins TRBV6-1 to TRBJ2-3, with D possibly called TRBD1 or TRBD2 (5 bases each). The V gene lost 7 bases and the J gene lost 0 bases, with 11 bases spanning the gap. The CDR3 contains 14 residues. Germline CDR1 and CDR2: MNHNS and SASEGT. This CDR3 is CASNDRDSTDTQYF. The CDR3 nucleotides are TGTGCCAGCAACGACCGGGACAGCACAGATACGCAGTATTTT.

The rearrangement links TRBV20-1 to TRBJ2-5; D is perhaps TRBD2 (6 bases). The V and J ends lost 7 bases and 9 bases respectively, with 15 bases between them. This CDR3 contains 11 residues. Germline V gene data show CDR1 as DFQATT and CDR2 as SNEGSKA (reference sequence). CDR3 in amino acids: CSVIPGGAQYF. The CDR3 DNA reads TGCAGTGTTATCCCCGGCGGGGCCCAGTACTTC.

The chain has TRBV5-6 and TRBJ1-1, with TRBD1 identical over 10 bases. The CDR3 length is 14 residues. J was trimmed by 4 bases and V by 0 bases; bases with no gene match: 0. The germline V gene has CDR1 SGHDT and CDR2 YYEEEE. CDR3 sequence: CASSLGTGGTEAFF. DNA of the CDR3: TGTGCCAGCAGCTTGGGGACAGGGGGCACTGAAGCTTTCTTT.

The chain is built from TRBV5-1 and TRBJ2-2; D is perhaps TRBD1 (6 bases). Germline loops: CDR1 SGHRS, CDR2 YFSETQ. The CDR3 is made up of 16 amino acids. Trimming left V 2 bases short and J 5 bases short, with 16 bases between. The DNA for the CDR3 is TGCGCCAGCAGCTTTGGGGGCGCGTTGGAAACCGGGGAGCTGTTTTTT. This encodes CASSFGGALETGELFF.

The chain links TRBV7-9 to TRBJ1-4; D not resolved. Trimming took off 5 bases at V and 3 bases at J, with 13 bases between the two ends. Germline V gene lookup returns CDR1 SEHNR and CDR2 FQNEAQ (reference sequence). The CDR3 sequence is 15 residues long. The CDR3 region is CASSPLWFSNEKLFF. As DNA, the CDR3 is TGTGCCAGCAGCCCATTATGGTTCTCTAATGAAAAACTGTTTTTT.

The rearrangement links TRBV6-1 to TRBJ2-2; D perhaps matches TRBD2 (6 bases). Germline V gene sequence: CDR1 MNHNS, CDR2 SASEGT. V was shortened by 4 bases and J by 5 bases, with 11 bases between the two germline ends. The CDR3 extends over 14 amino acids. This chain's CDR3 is CASSAGVWTGELFF. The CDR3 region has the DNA TGTGCCAGCAGTGCGGGAGTTTGGACCGGGGAGCTGTTTTTT.

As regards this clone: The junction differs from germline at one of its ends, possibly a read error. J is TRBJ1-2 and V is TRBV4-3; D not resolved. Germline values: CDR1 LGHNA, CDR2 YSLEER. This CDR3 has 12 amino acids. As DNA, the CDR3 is TGCGCCAGCAGCCAAGGGAAGGGCCGTATTCGCTTC. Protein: CASSQGKGRIRF.